This T cell receptor (beta chain) is from a study of identical twins. Template switching added a universal primer site, and cDNA bore unique molecular identifiers. TCRdb independently ran MiXCR on the 5' RACE reads; one entry per CDR3 protein. Of hundreds of thousands of distinct CDR3 sequences detected, 5.5% to 6.5% appear once; the ten largest clones hold 1.5% to 2%. This clonotype was observed many times. The TCR originated in a man younger than 35 in good health. What was sequenced was naive T cells sorted from blood.

CDR3: CSARVARGRGYTF. The CDR3, as DNA: TGCAGTGCTAGAGTCGCAAGGGGCAGGGGCTACACCTTC. The chain carries TRBV20-1 and TRBJ1-2; weak D call: TRBD1 (5 bases). The CDR3 has 13 amino acids. The germline V gene encodes CDR1 DFQATT and CDR2 SNEGSKA (reference sequence). The V gene lost 1 base and the J gene lost 8 bases, with 14 bases spanning the gap.